This is a list of T cell receptor beta chains from one sample in a study of CD8+ T cells in alopecia areata. Only in-frame clones appear in the TCRdb table, and some are missing; sequencing was by immunoSEQ multiplex PCR. Among fewer than 200,000 clones listed, around 58% were seen once. Specimen: CD8+ T cells sorted from blood, collected at week 24, from a patient treated with tofacitinib. The receptors were sampled from a human donor with alopecia areata. Both conserved end residues are part of each CDR3. The D gene is left open where the match is weak. Only part of the rows carry a size: once, few, many, or a class if the clone is expanded.

TRBV2,NA,NA,TRBJ2-7,CASSVGGYYEQYF,TGTGCCAGCAGTGTAGGAGGGTACTACGAGCAGTACTTC
TRBV10-3,NA,NA,TRBJ2-7,CAIRSDSYEQYF,TGTGCCATCAGGTCGGACTCCTACGAGCAGTACTTC
TRBV30,NA,NA,TRBJ1-1,CAWNLVATEAFF,TGTGCCTGGAACCTGGTGGCCACTGAAGCTTTCTTT
TRBV6-5,NA,NA,TRBJ2-1,CASSYGQSSYNEQFF,TGTGCCAGCAGTTACGGACAGAGCTCCTACAATGAGCAGTTCTTC
TRBV29-1,NA,few,TRBJ2-1,CSVVLSSYNEQFF,TGCAGCGTCGTATTAAGCTCCTACAATGAGCAGTTCTTC
TRBV29-1,NA,NA,TRBJ2-2,CSATGRDTGELFF,TGCAGCGCCACGGGACGAGACACCGGGGAGCTGTTTTTT
TRBV29-1,NA,NA,TRBJ1-1,CSHIGGTEAFF,TGCAGCCACATCGGGGGGACTGAAGCTTTCTTT
TRBV2,TRBD2,few,TRBJ2-2,CATLLAGETGELFF,TGTGCCACCTTACTAGCGGGGGAGACCGGGGAGCTGTTTTTT
TRBV2,TRBD2,NA,TRBJ2-5,CASTSGGRGETQYF,TGTGCCAGCACGAGCGGGGGTCGCGGGGAGACCCAGTACTTC
TRBV2,NA,NA,TRBJ2-1,CASSENEQFF,TGTGCCAGCAGTGAAAATGAGCAGTTCTTC
TRBV7-9,NA,NA,TRBJ1-2,CASRPSLGAESGYTF,TGTGCCAGCAGGCCCTCCCTGGGTGCGGAGTCTGGCTACACCTTC
TRBV15,NA,NA,TRBJ2-1,CATGAAHNEQFF,TGTGCCACAGGGGCGGCCCACAATGAGCAGTTCTTC
TRBV7-9,TRBD2,once,TRBJ2-7,CASSSPLAGGRYEQYF,TGTGCCAGCAGCTCCCCACTAGCGGGGGGGCGGTACGAGCAGTACTTC
TRBV9,TRBD1,once,TRBJ2-3,CASSDRDRRVTDTQYF,TGTGCCAGCAGCGACCGGGACAGGAGGGTCACAGATACGCAGTATTTT
TRBV27,NA,NA,TRBJ2-1,CASSPPRHGVNEQFF,TGTGCCAGCAGTCCCCCCCGGCACGGGGTCAATGAGCAGTTCTTC
TRBV13,NA,NA,TRBJ2-3,CASSYGQGGTDTQYF,TGTGCCAGCAGCTATGGACAGGGAGGGACAGATACGCAGTATTTT
TRBV4-1,TRBD2,NA,TRBJ2-1,CASSQAPGLAANEQFF,TGCGCCAGCAGCCAAGCACCGGGACTAGCGGCCAATGAGCAGTTCTTC
TRBV27,TRBD2,NA,TRBJ2-1,CASSLGGEYNEQFF,TGTGCCAGCAGTCTTGGGGGGGAATACAATGAGCAGTTCTTC
TRBV7-6,NA,NA,TRBJ2-2,CASSQTTTGELFF,TGTGCCAGCAGCCAGACCACCACCGGGGAGCTGTTTTTT
TRBV14,NA,NA,TRBJ2-5,CASSPTGLGTQYF,TGTGCCAGCAGCCCTACAGGGTTGGGGACCCAGTACTTC
TRBV29-1,TRBD1,few,TRBJ1-2,CSAVPPTGGAYGYTF,TGCAGCGCCGTTCCGCCCACAGGGGGGGCATATGGCTACACCTTC
TRBV29-1,NA,NA,TRBJ1-1,CSVDIGLNTEAFF,TGCAGCGTTGATATAGGGCTTAACACTGAAGCTTTCTTT
TRBV5-6,TRBD1,few,TRBJ1-2,CASSVPGGDGYTF,TGTGCCAGCAGTGTACCAGGGGGAGATGGCTACACCTTC
TRBV15,TRBD1,NA,TRBJ2-7,CATSSWTGDIHEQYF,TGTGCCACCAGCAGTTGGACAGGGGATATTCACGAGCAGTACTTC
TRBV13,NA,few,TRBJ2-1,CASSLSGGNEQFF,TGTGCCAGCAGCCTCAGTGGGGGGAATGAGCAGTTCTTC
TRBV27,TRBD1,NA,TRBJ1-2,CASSPTGKVYGYTF,TGTGCCAGCAGCCCGACAGGGAAGGTCTATGGCTACACCTTC
TRBV7-9,TRBD1,few,TRBJ2-1,CASSFSLPGQVLREQFF,TGTGCCAGCAGCTTTTCGCTGCCGGGACAGGTTCTTCGGGAGCAGTTCTTC
TRBV13,NA,few,TRBJ1-6,CASSSGRNNSPLHF,TGTGCCAGCAGCTCGGGACGGAATAATTCACCCCTCCACTTT
TRBV7-9,NA,few,TRBJ2-1,CASSGSGGTEQFF,TGTGCCAGCAGCGGATCCGGGGGCACTGAGCAGTTCTTC
TRBV4-1,TRBD2,NA,TRBJ2-7,CASSHEPRGGSYEQYF,TGCGCCAGCAGCCATGAGCCCCGGGGGGGGAGCTACGAGCAGTACTTC
TRBV27,NA,NA,TRBJ2-7,CASSLLLGGNTYYEQYF,TGTGCCAGCAGTCTCCTACTTGGGGGGAACACCTACTACGAGCAGTACTTC
TRBV9,TRBD2,NA,TRBJ2-1,CASSHNSGGLNEQFF,TGTGCCAGCAGCCACAATAGCGGGGGCCTCAATGAGCAGTTCTTC
TRBV4-2,TRBD1,NA,TRBJ2-5,CASSRLGKGDRQETQYF,TGTGCCAGCAGCCGCCTAGGTAAAGGGGACAGACAAGAGACCCAGTACTTC
TRBV19,NA,NA,TRBJ1-2,CASSKAGTGYGYTF,TGTGCCAGTAGTAAGGCCGGGACGGGCTATGGCTACACCTTC
TRBV7-9,NA,NA,TRBJ2-5,CASSFGQETQYF,TGTGCCAGCAGCTTTGGCCAAGAGACCCAGTACTTC
TRBV7-8,TRBD1,NA,TRBJ1-2,CASSARQGKSGYTF,TGTGCCAGCAGCGCCAGACAGGGTAAAAGCGGCTACACCTTC
TRBV11-2,NA,NA,TRBJ2-7,CASSSHTDSDEQYF,TGTGCCAGCAGCTCCCATACGGACAGCGACGAGCAGTACTTC
TRBV30,TRBD1,NA,TRBJ2-7,CAWTTKDRGTYEQYF,TGTGCCTGGACTACTAAGGACAGGGGTACCTACGAGCAGTACTTC
TRBV25-1,NA,NA,TRBJ2-7,CASSYGTYEQYF,TGTGCCAGCAGTTACGGGACCTACGAGCAGTACTTC
TRBV10-3,NA,NA,TRBJ2-1,CAISGPMGGLEEQFF,TGTGCCATCAGTGGTCCGATGGGGGGGCTAGAGGAGCAGTTCTTC
TRBV29-1,NA,NA,TRBJ2-7,CSVDSSTSYEQYF,TGCAGCGTAGACAGTTCGACCTCCTACGAGCAGTACTTC
TRBV5-6,NA,NA,TRBJ2-7,CASSLIAEPLGRYEQYF,TGTGCCAGCAGCTTAATCGCGGAGCCCCTCGGAAGATACGAGCAGTACTTC
TRBV11-3,TRBD2,NA,TRBJ2-3,CASSLRPGGATDTQYF,TGTGCCAGCAGCCTCCGTCCGGGGGGGGCCACAGATACGCAGTATTTT
TRBV21-1,NA,NA,TRBJ2-1,CASSKLLGTSGGALYNEQFF,TGTGCCAGCAGCAAATTATTGGGGACTAGCGGGGGGGCCCTGTACAATGAGCAGTTCTTC
TRBV27,TRBD2,NA,TRBJ2-2,CASSLGGTGELFF,TGTGCCAGCAGTTTGGGGGGGACCGGGGAGCTGTTTTTT
TRBV5-1,TRBD1,few,TRBJ2-7,CASSLAGTGVEQYF,TGCGCCAGCAGCTTGGCCGGGACAGGGGTGGAGCAGTACTTC
TRBV13,NA,NA,TRBJ2-7,CASSLGRQGAYF,TGTGCCAGCAGCTTAGGCAGGCAGGGCGCGTACTTC
TRBV10-3,TRBD1,NA,TRBJ1-5,CAISAGTDSNQPQHF,TGTGCCATCAGCGCCGGGACAGATAGCAATCAGCCCCAGCATTTT
TRBV29-1,NA,NA,TRBJ2-1,CSVEAGNEQFF,TGCAGCGTTGAAGCGGGTAATGAGCAGTTCTTC
TRBV2,TRBD2,NA,TRBJ2-1,CASTGGTNNEQFF,TGTGCCAGCACCGGAGGGACTAACAATGAGCAGTTCTTC
TRBV2,TRBD2,NA,TRBJ2-7,CASGDPSGGLYEQYF,TGTGCCAGCGGCGACCCTAGCGGGGGGTTATACGAGCAGTACTTC
TRBV29-1,NA,NA,TRBJ2-5,CSVDGTQETQYF,TGCAGCGTTGATGGGACCCAAGAGACCCAGTACTTC
TRBV7-9,TRBD1,few,TRBJ2-7,CASSLGTGRFYEQYF,TGTGCCAGCAGCTTAGGGACAGGGAGGTTCTACGAGCAGTACTTC
TRBV7-9,TRBD1,NA,TRBJ1-4,CASSFGQGYEKLFF,TGTGCCAGCAGCTTCGGACAGGGATATGAAAAACTGTTTTTT
TRBV7-9,NA,NA,TRBJ1-1,CASSLTGNTEAFF,TGTGCCAGCAGCCTGACAGGGAACACTGAAGCTTTCTTT
TRBV2,NA,NA,TRBJ1-1,CASSEDAGVNTEAFF,TGTGCCAGCAGTGAAGACGCAGGGGTGAACACTGAAGCTTTCTTT
TRBV11-2,TRBD2,few,TRBJ2-1,CASSFRGDSSYNEQFF,TGTGCCAGCAGTTTTCGGGGGGACTCCTCCTACAATGAGCAGTTCTTC
TRBV7-9,TRBD1,NA,TRBJ1-2,CASSRWDRVRRGYTF,TGTGCCAGCAGCCGATGGGACAGGGTGCGACGTGGCTACACCTTC
TRBV6-6,NA,few,TRBJ2-2,CAADTDTGELFF,TGTGCCGCCGACACGGACACCGGGGAGCTGTTTTTT
TRBV7-2,NA,few,TRBJ2-7,CASSGAGQPSYEQYF,TGTGCCAGCAGCGGAGCCGGACAGCCGTCCTACGAGCAGTACTTC